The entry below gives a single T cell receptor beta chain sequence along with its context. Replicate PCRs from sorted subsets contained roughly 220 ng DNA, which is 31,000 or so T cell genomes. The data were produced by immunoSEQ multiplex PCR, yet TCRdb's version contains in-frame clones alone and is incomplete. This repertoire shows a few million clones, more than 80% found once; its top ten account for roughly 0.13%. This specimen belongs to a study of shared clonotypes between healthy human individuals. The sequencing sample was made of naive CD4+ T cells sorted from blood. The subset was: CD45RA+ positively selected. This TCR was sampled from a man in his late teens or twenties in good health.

CDR3 DNA sequence: TGCGCCAGCACCTCGGCCCCCAAACCGCCTTCCTACGAGCAGTACTTC. Protein: CASTSAPKPPSYEQYF. The chain employs TRBV10-2 and TRBJ2-7; D remains unclear. The germline CDR1 and CDR2 sequences are WSHSY and SAAADI. This CDR3 spans 16 amino acids. V was shortened by 7 bases and J by 1 base, with 20 bases between the two germline ends.